This T cell receptor beta chain originates from a study of human T cells and chemical hapten exposure. At the level of the study: Application of 0.01% DPC to the upper back was done by patch test, with a reading at 6 days. Regarding the study as a whole: The study found expanded TCRs formed significantly more large CDR3 similarity clusters than controls.

Stated time point: pre-sensitization, week 0. This sample's treatment: therapeutic diphenylcyclopropenone sensitization with weekly scalp DPC. It was unfractionated whole blood from which total RNA was extracted. About this clonotype itself: Antigen specificity is unknown.

Attachment of unique molecular identifiers to individual cDNA molecules was performed in the library. A single record per CDR3 protein comes from TCRdb applying MiXCR to the RACE reads. Found here are about 120,000 distinct CDR3 sequences, approximately 15% of them singletons; the top ten hold 2.8%. This CDR3 is 14 amino acids long. The ends lost 4 bases at V and 4 bases at J; junction bases unmatched: 3. Germline values: CDR1 DFQATT, CDR2 SNEGSKA (reference sequence). The chain has TRBV20-1 and TRBJ2-1, with 11 bases identical to TRBD1. The sample was whole blood, taken in connection with sensitization to the hapten diphenylcyclopropenone (DPC). This clonotype originated in a woman between 18 and 30 years old with alopecia areata. Some clones in this sample may be carry-over from other donors' samples. The CDR3 sequence: CSAIGTGGYNEQFF. CDR3 nucleotide sequence: TGCAGTGCTATTGGGACAGGGGGGTACAATGAGCAGTTCTTC.